This T cell receptor (beta chain) came from a study of Ad26.COV2.S vaccination and SARS-CoV-2 variants. This CDR3 is built from 13 residues. J lost 7 bases, V lost 8 bases, and 4 bases had no gene match. Germline V gives CDR1 MNHEY, CDR2 SVGAGI. Study results and limitations: Vaccine recipients had higher spike-specific TCR breadth than placebo recipients.

A word on this clone: As yet, its antigen is unknown.

Clones were read by immunoSEQ multiplex PCR, and TCRdb kept only the in-frame ones, dropping some. The sample consists of around 450,000 clones, roughly 90% of them appearing once. Treatment specified: around 19 received Ad26.COV2.S at low or high dose, single or two shots; a few received placebo; per-sample allocation not given. Day 63 after the first injection of vaccine or placebo was the sampling time. V is TRBV6-5 and J is TRBJ1-6, with TRBD1 matching 8 bases. Here the sequenced sample was peripheral blood, taken in a trial of Ad26.COV2.S vaccine versus placebo. This TCR was recovered from a person between 18 and 59 years old who received the Ad26.COV2.S COVID-19 vaccine or a placebo. CDR3 region: CASGRTGNSPLHF. DNA of the CDR3: TGTGCCAGCGGCCGGACAGGGAATTCACCCCTCCACTTT.